This TCR beta chain was sequenced for a study of CD8 T cells in Susac syndrome. RNA totalling about 0.5 to 1 ug underwent reverse transcription with random hexamers. TCRdb re-derived calls from the immunoSEQ multiplex PCR reads in MiXCR, one entry per CDR3 protein. The table has about 80,000 distinct CDR3 sequences, roughly 91% seen once; the top ten hold 0.52%. CDR3 length: 15 amino acids. V trimming: 8 bases; J trimming: 6 bases; junction bases outside the gene matches: 10. From germline, CDR1 is LNHDA and CDR2 SQIVND (reference sequence). This receptor was obtained from a human donor with Susac syndrome. The sample taken for sequencing was CD4+ T cells from PBMCs. V usage is TRBV19 and J usage is TRBJ1-5, with 10 bases identical to TRBD1. The CDR3 sequence is CASWGRDRGGQPQHF. CDR3 in DNA: TGTGCCAGTTGGGGCCGGGACAGGGGCGGTCAGCCCCAGCATTTT.